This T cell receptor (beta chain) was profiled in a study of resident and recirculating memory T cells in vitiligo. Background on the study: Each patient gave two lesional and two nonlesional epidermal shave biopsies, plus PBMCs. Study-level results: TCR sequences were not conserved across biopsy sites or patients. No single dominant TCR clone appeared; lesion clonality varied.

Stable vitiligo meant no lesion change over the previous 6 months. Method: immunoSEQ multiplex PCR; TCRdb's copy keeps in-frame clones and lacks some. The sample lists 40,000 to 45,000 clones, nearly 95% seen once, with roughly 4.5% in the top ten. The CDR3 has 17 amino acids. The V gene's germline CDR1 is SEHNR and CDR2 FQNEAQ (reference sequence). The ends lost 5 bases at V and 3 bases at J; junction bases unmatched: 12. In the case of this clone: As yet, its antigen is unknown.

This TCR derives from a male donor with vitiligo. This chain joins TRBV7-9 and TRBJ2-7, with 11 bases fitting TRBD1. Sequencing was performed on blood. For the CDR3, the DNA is TGTGCCAGCAGCCCTAGGGGACAGGGGGAGGAAGACTACGAGCAGTACTTC. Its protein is CASSPRGQGEEDYEQYF.